A selection of T cell receptor beta chains follows, all from one sample in a study of blood T cells in healthy people across ages. MiXCR, applied by TCRdb to the 5' RACE reads, yields one record per CDR3 protein. The profile shows roughly 830,000 distinct CDR3 sequences, approximately 59% of them singletons. Sequenced input: blood. The receptors were gathered from a man aged 25-45 years in good health. The CDR3 runs from the conserved cysteine through the conserved F or W. The D gene is left open where the match is weak. Clone size appears in some rows only: once, few, many, or a class for an expanded clone.

j_call: TRBJ2-1
clone_size: NA
d_call: NA
v_call: TRBV7-2
cdr3_nt: TGTGCCAGCAGCTTAGGCGCAGGGTGGAATGAGCAGTTCTTC
cdr3_aa: CASSLGAGWNEQFF

j_call: TRBJ1-2
clone_size: NA
d_call: NA
v_call: TRBV20-1
cdr3_nt: TGCAGTGCTAAGGAATGGAATAACTATGGCTACACCTTC
cdr3_aa: CSAKEWNNYGYTF

j_call: TRBJ2-3
clone_size: NA
d_call: NA
v_call: TRBV12-3/TRBV12-4
cdr3_nt: TGTGCCAGCAGTCCTGACAATACAGATACGCAGTATTTT
cdr3_aa: CASSPDNTDTQYF

j_call: TRBJ2-7
clone_size: NA
d_call: NA
v_call: TRBV4-3
cdr3_nt: TGCGCCAGCAGCCAAGAAGGGCGGGGCGAGCAGTACTTC
cdr3_aa: CASSQEGRGEQYF

j_call: TRBJ1-1
clone_size: NA
d_call: TRBD1
v_call: TRBV7-2
cdr3_nt: TGTGCCAGCAAACCAGGGGGCAGGGACACTGAAGCTTTCTTT
cdr3_aa: CASKPGGRDTEAFF

j_call: TRBJ2-7
clone_size: NA
d_call: TRBD2
v_call: TRBV10-3
cdr3_nt: TGTGCCATCAGTGAGTCCGGGAGGGCCTCCTACGAGCAGTACTTC
cdr3_aa: CAISESGRASYEQYF

j_call: TRBJ1-2
clone_size: NA
d_call: NA
v_call: TRBV29-1
cdr3_nt: TGCAGCGTCGCTGCGGGTTGGGGCTACACCTTC
cdr3_aa: CSVAAGWGYTF

j_call: TRBJ2-7
clone_size: NA
d_call: TRBD1
v_call: TRBV20-1
cdr3_nt: TGCAGTGCTAGTCTAGGGTACACAGGGGGTTCGGTCGAGCAGTACTTC
cdr3_aa: CSASLGYTGGSVEQYF

j_call: TRBJ2-3
clone_size: NA
d_call: TRBD2
v_call: TRBV4-1
cdr3_nt: TGCGCCAGCAGCGAGCGGGGGGCAACAGATACGCAGTATTTT
cdr3_aa: CASSERGATDTQYF

j_call: TRBJ2-5
clone_size: NA
d_call: TRBD1
v_call: TRBV24-1
cdr3_nt: TGTGCCACCAGTGATCCCCCGACAGGGCGCGAGACCCAGTACTTC
cdr3_aa: CATSDPPTGRETQYF

j_call: TRBJ1-2
clone_size: NA
d_call: TRBD1
v_call: TRBV5-1
cdr3_nt: TGCGCCAGCAGCTACTCCACAGGGGACTATGGCTACACCTTC
cdr3_aa: CASSYSTGDYGYTF

j_call: TRBJ1-1
clone_size: NA
d_call: NA
v_call: TRBV18
cdr3_nt: TGTGCCAGCTCACCTATGGTCGGAGGCAAGAACACTGAAGCTTTCTTT
cdr3_aa: CASSPMVGGKNTEAFF

j_call: TRBJ2-5
clone_size: few
d_call: NA
v_call: TRBV7-2
cdr3_nt: TGTGCCAGCAGCTTAGGGACATTACAAGAGACCCAGTACTTC
cdr3_aa: CASSLGTLQETQYF

j_call: TRBJ2-6
clone_size: NA
d_call: NA
v_call: TRBV7-2
cdr3_nt: TGTGCCAGCAGCCTAAAGGTGGGGTCTGGGGCCAACGTCCTGACTTTC
cdr3_aa: CASSLKVGSGANVLTF

j_call: TRBJ2-3
clone_size: few
d_call: TRBD2
v_call: TRBV20-1
cdr3_nt: TGCAGTGCTGCGTCTTTGCGGGGGGCCCCTAGCACAGATACGCAGTATTTT
cdr3_aa: CSAASLRGAPSTDTQYF

j_call: TRBJ1-2
clone_size: NA
d_call: NA
v_call: TRBV2
cdr3_nt: TGTGCCAGCAGTGTTGAGGGCAGGGCCCATGGCTACACCTTC
cdr3_aa: CASSVEGRAHGYTF